The rows below give T cell receptor beta chains drawn from one sample of a study of T cells in Graves' hyperthyroidism and ophthalmopathy. TCRdb reprocessed the multiplex PCR reads with MiXCR, giving one entry per CDR3 protein. The sample consists of about 840,000 distinct CDR3 sequences, 35% to 40% of them appearing once. Sequencing used blood. The receptors come from a man younger than 30 with Graves' hyperthyroidism. CDR3s include the opening cysteine and the closing phenylalanine or tryptophan. Each record gives: J gene, D gene, V gene, clone size, CDR3 DNA, CDR3 protein. D genes are given only for firm matches. Clone size appears in some rows only: once, few, many, or a class for an expanded clone.

j_gene: TRBJ1-1; d_gene: .; v_gene: TRBV5-6; abundance: .; CDR3nt: TGTGCCAGCAGCCCGCGGGGACGGGAAGCTTTCTTT; CDR3aa: CASSPRGREAFF
j_gene: TRBJ2-6; d_gene: .; v_gene: TRBV5-1; abundance: few; CDR3nt: TGCGCCAGCAGCTTCTCTCTGGGTGGGGCCAACGTCCTGACTTTC; CDR3aa: CASSFSLGGANVLTF
j_gene: TRBJ2-2; d_gene: .; v_gene: TRBV7-6; abundance: .; CDR3nt: TGTGCCAGCAGCCCAGGGGTAACACAGACCGGGGAGCTGTTTTTT; CDR3aa: CASSPGVTQTGELFF
j_gene: TRBJ2-5; d_gene: .; v_gene: TRBV19; abundance: .; CDR3nt: TGTGCCAGTAGTATGGGGGACGTCATACAAGAGACCCAGTACTTC; CDR3aa: CASSMGDVIQETQYF
j_gene: TRBJ2-7; d_gene: TRBD2; v_gene: TRBV19; abundance: many; CDR3nt: TGTGCCAGTAGAGCTAGCGGGGGGCCTGGTCCCTACGAGCAGTACTTC; CDR3aa: CASRASGGPGPYEQYF
j_gene: TRBJ2-7; d_gene: .; v_gene: TRBV4-1; abundance: few; CDR3nt: TGCGCCAGCAGCCGTATAGTCCCCCCAGGGCACGAGCAGTACTTC; CDR3aa: CASSRIVPPGHEQYF
j_gene: TRBJ2-7; d_gene: .; v_gene: TRBV7-8; abundance: few; CDR3nt: TGTGCCAGCAGCTTGGCGGGAAAAAGCCCCTACGAGCAGTACTTC; CDR3aa: CASSLAGKSPYEQYF
j_gene: TRBJ1-1; d_gene: TRBD1; v_gene: TRBV4-1; abundance: few; CDR3nt: TGCGCCAGCAGCCAAGGGGACAGTTACACTGAAGCTTTCTTT; CDR3aa: CASSQGDSYTEAFF
j_gene: TRBJ2-7; d_gene: TRBD1; v_gene: TRBV25-1; abundance: once; CDR3nt: TGTGCCAGCCAAGATTCGGGACAGGGAAGGGAGCAGTACTTC; CDR3aa: CASQDSGQGREQYF
j_gene: TRBJ1-2; d_gene: TRBD1; v_gene: TRBV25-1; abundance: many; CDR3nt: TGTGCCAGCAGTGACTTTCGGGCGGACAGGGGACACTATGGCTACACCTTC; CDR3aa: CASSDFRADRGHYGYTF
j_gene: TRBJ2-7; d_gene: .; v_gene: TRBV9; abundance: .; CDR3nt: TGTGCCAGCAGCCTAGAGGGGTATACCCACGAGCAGTACTTC; CDR3aa: CASSLEGYTHEQYF
j_gene: TRBJ2-7; d_gene: TRBD1; v_gene: TRBV29-1; abundance: .; CDR3nt: TGCAGCGTCCCTGACAGGGGGCGGTACGAGCAGTACTTC; CDR3aa: CSVPDRGRYEQYF
j_gene: TRBJ2-7; d_gene: TRBD1; v_gene: TRBV20-1; abundance: .; CDR3nt: TGCAGTGCCGCCGACAGGGAAAGCTACGAGCAGTACTTC; CDR3aa: CSAADRESYEQYF
j_gene: TRBJ2-2; d_gene: .; v_gene: TRBV2; abundance: few; CDR3nt: TGTGCCACCATCAGGGCCGCCGGGGAGCTGTTTTTT; CDR3aa: CATIRAAGELFF
j_gene: TRBJ2-7; d_gene: .; v_gene: TRBV10-3; abundance: .; CDR3nt: TGTGCCAGCAGGGGGGGGGGCAGTGTTTACGAGCAGTACTTC; CDR3aa: CASRGGGSVYEQYF
j_gene: TRBJ1-5; d_gene: .; v_gene: TRBV20-1; abundance: .; CDR3nt: TGCAGTGCTAGACCCCGGGCAGGGAGCAATCAGCCCCAGCATTTT; CDR3aa: CSARPRAGSNQPQHF
j_gene: TRBJ2-2; d_gene: TRBD1; v_gene: TRBV20-1; abundance: many; CDR3nt: TGCAGTGCTAGACAGGGGGCGCGGGACACCGGGGAGCTGTTTTTT; CDR3aa: CSARQGARDTGELFF
j_gene: TRBJ1-1; d_gene: .; v_gene: TRBV11-3; abundance: few; CDR3nt: TGTGCCAGCAGCTCCAGGGGACAAGCTTTCTTT; CDR3aa: CASSSRGQAFF
j_gene: TRBJ2-5; d_gene: .; v_gene: TRBV7-2; abundance: many; CDR3nt: TGTGCCAGCAGCTACCCAGTTAGCGGACCCCAAGAGACCCAGTACTTC; CDR3aa: CASSYPVSGPQETQYF
j_gene: TRBJ2-7; d_gene: .; v_gene: TRBV7-2; abundance: few; CDR3nt: TGTGCCAGCAGCGGAACGGGACGGACCCCATCCTACGAGCAGTACTTC; CDR3aa: CASSGTGRTPSYEQYF
j_gene: TRBJ2-5; d_gene: TRBD2; v_gene: TRBV12-3/TRBV12-4; abundance: .; CDR3nt: TGTGCCAGCAGTTTCCCCGCCGGGGGGAAAGAGACCCAGTACTTC; CDR3aa: CASSFPAGGKETQYF
j_gene: TRBJ1-4; d_gene: .; v_gene: TRBV5-1; abundance: many; CDR3nt: TGCGCCAGCAGCTTGAGTAATGAAAAACTGTTTTTT; CDR3aa: CASSLSNEKLFF
j_gene: TRBJ2-7; d_gene: TRBD2; v_gene: TRBV7-9; abundance: many; CDR3nt: TGTGCCAGCAGCTTCACTAGCGGGGAGTACGAGCAGTACTTC; CDR3aa: CASSFTSGEYEQYF
j_gene: TRBJ2-7; d_gene: .; v_gene: TRBV7-2; abundance: few; CDR3nt: TGTGCCAGCAGCTTAGGAGTGCTTATCTACGAGCAGTACTTC; CDR3aa: CASSLGVLIYEQYF
j_gene: TRBJ1-6; d_gene: .; v_gene: TRBV6-5; abundance: .; CDR3nt: TGTGCCAGCAGCCTGACGGGAGCCCGCCGTGGATCACCCCTCCACTTT; CDR3aa: CASSLTGARRGSPLHF
j_gene: TRBJ2-7; d_gene: .; v_gene: TRBV20-1; abundance: .; CDR3nt: TGCAGTGCTAGTTCAAGCGGTGGTGGCGAGCAGTACTTC; CDR3aa: CSASSSGGGEQYF
j_gene: TRBJ1-4; d_gene: .; v_gene: TRBV4-3; abundance: .; CDR3nt: TGCGCCAGCAGCCAAGAAATGGGAACATCCGAAGCTCCTGAAAAACTGTTTTTT; CDR3aa: CASSQEMGTSEAPEKLFF
j_gene: TRBJ1-5; d_gene: .; v_gene: TRBV2; abundance: many; CDR3nt: TGTGCCAGCAGTGAGGAGGGAGGTGGCAATCAGCCCCAGCATTTT; CDR3aa: CASSEEGGGNQPQHF